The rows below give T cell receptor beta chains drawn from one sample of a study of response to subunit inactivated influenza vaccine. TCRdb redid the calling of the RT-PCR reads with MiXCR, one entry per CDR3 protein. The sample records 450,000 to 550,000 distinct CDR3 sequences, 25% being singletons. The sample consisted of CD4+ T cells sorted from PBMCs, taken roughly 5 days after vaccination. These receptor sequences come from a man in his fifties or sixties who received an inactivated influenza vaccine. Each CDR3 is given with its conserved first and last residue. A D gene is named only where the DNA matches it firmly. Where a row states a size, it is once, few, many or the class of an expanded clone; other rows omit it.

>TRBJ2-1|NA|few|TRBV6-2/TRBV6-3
CASSRQSGAIFNEQFF
TGTGCCAGCAGTCGACAAAGCGGAGCGATTTTCAATGAGCAGTTCTTC
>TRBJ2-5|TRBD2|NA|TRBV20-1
CSATLAGGETQYF
TGCAGTGCTACACTAGCGGGGGGGGAGACCCAGTACTTC
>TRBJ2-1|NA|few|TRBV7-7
CASSLDRGAIQFF
TGTGCTAGCAGCTTAGATCGGGGGGCCATACAGTTCTTC
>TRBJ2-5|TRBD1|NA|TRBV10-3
CAFSEDRAQETQYF
TGTGCCTTCAGTGAAGACAGGGCACAAGAGACCCAGTACTTC
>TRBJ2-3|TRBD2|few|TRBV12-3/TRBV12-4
CASSTLAPDTQYF
TGTGCCAGCAGCACACTAGCGCCAGATACGCAGTATTTT
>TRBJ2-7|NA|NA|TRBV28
CASSMAPGTYEQYF
TGTGCCAGCAGCATGGCCCCGGGCACCTACGAGCAGTACTTC
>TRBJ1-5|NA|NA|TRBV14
CASSQEGAGEARSNQPQHF
TGTGCCAGCAGCCAAGAAGGGGCAGGGGAGGCGAGGAGCAATCAGCCCCAGCATTTT
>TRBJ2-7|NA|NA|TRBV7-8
CASSLGQGVSYEQYF
TGTGCCAGCAGCTTAGGGCAGGGTGTCTCCTACGAGCAGTACTTC
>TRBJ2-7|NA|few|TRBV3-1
CASSQRRGYEQYF
TGTGCCAGCAGCCAGCGTAGGGGCTACGAGCAGTACTTC
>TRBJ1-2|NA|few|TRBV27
CASSPTPPSYGYTF
TGTGCCAGCAGTCCGACGCCCCCTAGCTATGGCTACACCTTC
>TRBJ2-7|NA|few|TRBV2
CASSYMGVPYEQYF
TGTGCCAGCAGTTATATGGGGGTCCCCTACGAGCAGTACTTC
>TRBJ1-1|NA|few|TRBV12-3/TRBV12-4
CASGRGTEAFF
TGTGCCAGCGGAAGGGGTACTGAAGCTTTCTTT
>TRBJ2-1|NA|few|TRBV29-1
CSVVYPHNEQFF
TGCAGCGTAGTATACCCGCACAATGAGCAGTTCTTC
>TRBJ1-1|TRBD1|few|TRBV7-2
CASSDPGGRENTEAFF
TGTGCCAGCAGCGACCCAGGGGGCCGAGAGAACACTGAAGCTTTCTTT
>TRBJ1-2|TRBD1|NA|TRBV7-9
CASIGTGGFYGYTF
TGTGCCAGCATCGGGACAGGGGGCTTTTATGGCTACACCTTC
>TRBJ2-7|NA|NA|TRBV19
CASSMRVGYEQYF
TGTGCCAGTAGTATGAGGGTGGGGTACGAGCAGTACTTC
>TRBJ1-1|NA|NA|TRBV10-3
CAISGGGIEAFF
TGTGCCATCAGTGGGGGGGGTATTGAAGCTTTCTTT
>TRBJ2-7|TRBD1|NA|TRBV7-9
CASSRHQDRGSYEQYF
TGTGCCAGCAGCCGCCACCAGGACAGGGGATCATACGAGCAGTACTTC
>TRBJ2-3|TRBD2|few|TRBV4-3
CASSQDMIPGAGGPDTQYF
TGCGCCAGCAGCCAAGATATGATCCCGGGAGCGGGAGGGCCAGATACGCAGTATTTT
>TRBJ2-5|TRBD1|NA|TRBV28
CASSTGEMGQYF
TGTGCCAGCAGTACAGGGGAGATGGGCCAGTACTTC
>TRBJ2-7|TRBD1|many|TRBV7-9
CASSGTGPGEQYF
TGTGCCAGCTCCGGGACAGGGCCGGGAGAGCAGTACTTC
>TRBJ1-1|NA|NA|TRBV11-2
CASSLSSQGSTEAFF
TGTGCCAGCAGCTTATCTAGTCAGGGTTCCACTGAAGCTTTCTTT
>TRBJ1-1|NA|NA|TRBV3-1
CASSQFEGGNSEAFF
TGTGCCAGCAGCCAATTTGAAGGAGGCAACTCTGAAGCTTTCTTT
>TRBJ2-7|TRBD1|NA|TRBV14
CASSLTGTGYHEQYF
TGTGCCAGCAGCCTGACCGGGACAGGGTACCACGAGCAGTACTTC
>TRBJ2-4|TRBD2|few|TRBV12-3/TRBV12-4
CASSFPGLAGGPKNIQYF
TGTGCCAGCAGTTTCCCAGGACTAGCGGGAGGCCCCAAAAACATTCAGTACTTC
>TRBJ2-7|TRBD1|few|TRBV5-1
CASSLTPGQGFSYEQYF
TGCGCCAGCAGCTTGACACCGGGACAGGGATTCTCGTACGAGCAGTACTTC
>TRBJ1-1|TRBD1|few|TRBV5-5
CASSAVGQGRTEAFF
TGTGCCAGCAGCGCCGTGGGACAGGGGAGGACTGAAGCTTTCTTT
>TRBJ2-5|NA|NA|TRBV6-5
CASSYNRASETQYF
TGTGCCAGCAGTTACAACAGGGCCTCCGAGACCCAGTACTTC
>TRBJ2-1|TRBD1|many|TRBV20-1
CSARRQGSYNEQFF
TGCAGTGCAAGGCGACAGGGGAGCTACAATGAGCAGTTCTTC
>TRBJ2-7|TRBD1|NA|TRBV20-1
CSALDRPYEQYF
TGCAGTGCACTGGACAGGCCCTACGAGCAGTACTTC
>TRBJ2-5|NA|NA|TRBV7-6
CASSPPGARGTQYF
TGTGCCAGCAGCCCCCCCGGGGCCAGGGGGACCCAGTACTTC
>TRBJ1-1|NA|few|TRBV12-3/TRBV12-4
CASSLQLNTEAFF
TGTGCCAGCAGTTTACAGTTGAACACTGAAGCTTTCTTT
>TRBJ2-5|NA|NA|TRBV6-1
CASSPPGAGREETQYF
TGTGCCAGCAGTCCCCCAGGGGCAGGGAGGGAAGAGACCCAGTACTTC
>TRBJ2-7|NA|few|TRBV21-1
CASSKRGTPRSSYEQYF
TGTGCCAGCAGCAAAAGGGGGACACCTCGTAGCTCCTACGAGCAGTACTTC
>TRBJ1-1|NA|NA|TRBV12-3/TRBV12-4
CASSLTEAFF
TGTGCCAGCAGTCTCACTGAAGCTTTCTTT
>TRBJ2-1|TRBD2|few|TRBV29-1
CSVSLTSGGNEQFF
TGCAGCGTTTCCTTGACTAGCGGGGGAAATGAGCAGTTCTTC
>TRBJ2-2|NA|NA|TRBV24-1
CATETRRSTGELFF
TGTGCCACCGAGACGAGACGGAGCACCGGGGAGCTGTTTTTT
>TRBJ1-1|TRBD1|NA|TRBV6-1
CASRDYYDRGKTEAFF
TGTGCCAGCAGGGATTATTACGACAGGGGGAAGACTGAAGCTTTCTTT
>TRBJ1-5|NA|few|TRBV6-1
CASSEALDGGWQPQHF
TGTGCCAGCAGTGAAGCCCTCGACGGCGGGTGGCAGCCCCAGCATTTT
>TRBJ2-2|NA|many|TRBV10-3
CAISGGTGELFF
TGTGCCATCAGTGGGGGCACCGGGGAGCTGTTTTTT
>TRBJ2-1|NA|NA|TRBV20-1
CSATQISSYNEQFF
TGCAGTGCTACCCAGATTAGCTCCTACAATGAGCAGTTCTTC
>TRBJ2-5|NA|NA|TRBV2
CASTWGGLAEQETQYF
TGTGCCAGCACGTGGGGGGGGCTAGCGGAACAAGAGACCCAGTACTTC
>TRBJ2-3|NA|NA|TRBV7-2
CASSQVAWDTQYF
TGTGCCAGCAGCCAGGTGGCTTGGGATACGCAGTATTTT
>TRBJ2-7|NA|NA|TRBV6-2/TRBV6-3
CASSYPLKDEQYF
TGTGCCAGCAGTTATCCTCTTAAGGACGAGCAGTACTTC
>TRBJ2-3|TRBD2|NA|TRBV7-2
CASSLARTSGGPLHSTDTQYF
TGTGCCAGCAGCTTAGCGAGGACTAGCGGGGGGCCACTCCATAGCACAGATACGCAGTATTTT
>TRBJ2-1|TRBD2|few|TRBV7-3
CASGLAGTNEQFF
TGTGCCAGCGGACTAGCGGGAACCAATGAGCAGTTCTTC
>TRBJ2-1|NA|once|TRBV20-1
CSARLTRRTEQFF
TGCAGTGCTAGACTTACGCGGCGCACTGAGCAGTTCTTC
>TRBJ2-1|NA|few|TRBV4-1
CASRGLASNEQFF
TGCGCCAGCAGGGGACTCGCTAGCAATGAGCAGTTCTTC
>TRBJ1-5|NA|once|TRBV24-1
CATSDFAAVEPQHF
TGTGCCACCAGTGATTTCGCGGCCGTTGAGCCCCAGCATTTT
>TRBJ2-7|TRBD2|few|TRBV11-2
CASSHPTGGIYEQYF
TGTGCCAGCAGCCACCCAACGGGGGGGATCTACGAGCAGTACTTC
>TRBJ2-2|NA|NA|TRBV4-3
CASSQEGPSGELFF
TGCGCCAGCAGCCAAGAAGGCCCGTCCGGGGAGCTGTTTTTT
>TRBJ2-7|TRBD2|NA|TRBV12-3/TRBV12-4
CASSLSGTSGRYEQYF
TGTGCCAGCAGTTTATCAGGGACTAGCGGGAGATACGAGCAGTACTTC
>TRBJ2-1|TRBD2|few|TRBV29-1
CSVVRGGYNEQFF
TGCAGCGTTGTACGCGGGGGTTACAATGAGCAGTTCTTC
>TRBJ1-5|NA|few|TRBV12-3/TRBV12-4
CASSLTTGRQPQHF
TGTGCCAGCAGTTTAACAACAGGGCGGCAGCCCCAGCATTTT
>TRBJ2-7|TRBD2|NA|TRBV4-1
CASSHTLAGSSYEQYF
TGCGCCAGCAGCCATACCCTAGCGGGGAGCTCCTACGAGCAGTACTTC
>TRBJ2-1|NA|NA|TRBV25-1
CASGLPSGSYNEQFF
TGTGCCAGCGGACTCCCAAGCGGTTCCTACAATGAGCAGTTCTTC
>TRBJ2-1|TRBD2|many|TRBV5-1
CASSLARLAGGDEQFF
TGCGCCAGCAGCTTGGCCCGGCTAGCGGGAGGGGATGAGCAGTTCTTC
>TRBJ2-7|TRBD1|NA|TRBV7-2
CASSLEGQASYEQYF
TGTGCCAGCAGCTTAGAGGGACAGGCTTCCTACGAGCAGTACTTC
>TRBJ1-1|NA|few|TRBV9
CASSPFMDLNTEAFF
TGTGCCAGCAGTCCCTTTATGGACCTGAACACTGAAGCTTTCTTT
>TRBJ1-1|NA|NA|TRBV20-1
CSARMTGENTEAFF
TGCAGTGCTAGAATGACAGGAGAGAACACTGAAGCTTTCTTT